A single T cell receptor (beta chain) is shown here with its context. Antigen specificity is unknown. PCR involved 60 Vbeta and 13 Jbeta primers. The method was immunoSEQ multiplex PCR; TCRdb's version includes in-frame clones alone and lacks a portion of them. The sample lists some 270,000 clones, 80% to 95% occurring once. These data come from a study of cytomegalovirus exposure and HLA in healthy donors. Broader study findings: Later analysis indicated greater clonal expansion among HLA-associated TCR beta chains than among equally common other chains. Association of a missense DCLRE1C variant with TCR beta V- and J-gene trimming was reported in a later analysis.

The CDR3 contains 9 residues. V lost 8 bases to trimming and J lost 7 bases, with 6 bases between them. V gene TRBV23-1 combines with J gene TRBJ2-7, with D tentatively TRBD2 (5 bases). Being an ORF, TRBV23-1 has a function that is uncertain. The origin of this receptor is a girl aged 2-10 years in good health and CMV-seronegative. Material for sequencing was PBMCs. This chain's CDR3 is CASPGEQYF. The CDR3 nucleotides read TGCGCCAGCCCGGGGGAGCAGTACTTC.